This is a list of T cell receptor beta chains from one sample in a study of siplizumab effects on memory and regulatory T cells. The assay was immunoSEQ multiplex PCR, and TCRdb's table has in-frame clones only and misses some. This table holds 75,000 to 100,000 clones, roughly 94% found once. What was sequenced was non-Treg CD4+ T cells sorted from blood. The receptors derive from a human donor in good health. CDR3s include the opening cysteine and the closing phenylalanine or tryptophan. Fields, in order: CDR3 protein, CDR3 DNA, D gene, clone size, J gene, V gene. The D gene is left open where the match is weak. Not every row has a clone size; where given, it reads once, few, many or a size class.

CDR3 protein: CASRTGTYQETQYF; CDR3 DNA: TGTGCCAGCAGGACCGGGACATACCAAGAGACCCAGTACTTC; D gene: .; clone size: .; J gene: TRBJ2-5; V gene: TRBV2
CDR3 protein: CASSLTGFGETQYF; CDR3 DNA: TGTGCCAGCAGCTTGACAGGGTTTGGGGAGACCCAGTACTTC; D gene: TRBD1; clone size: .; J gene: TRBJ2-5; V gene: TRBV7-3
CDR3 protein: CASSFGRRSDYGYTF; CDR3 DNA: TGTGCCAGCAGTTTTGGCAGACGAAGTGACTATGGCTACACCTTC; D gene: .; clone size: .; J gene: TRBJ1-2; V gene: TRBV27
CDR3 protein: CASSLVRPILAGVGEQYF; CDR3 DNA: TGCGCCAGCAGCTTGGTACGGCCAATACTAGCGGGAGTAGGCGAGCAGTACTTC; D gene: TRBD2; clone size: .; J gene: TRBJ2-7; V gene: TRBV5-1
CDR3 protein: CASSLTDTQYF; CDR3 DNA: TGTGCCAGCTCACTCACAGATACGCAGTATTTT; D gene: .; clone size: .; J gene: TRBJ2-3; V gene: TRBV18
CDR3 protein: CATYPGGPQHF; CDR3 DNA: TGTGCCACTTACCCCGGGGGGCCCCAGCATTTT; D gene: .; clone size: .; J gene: TRBJ1-5; V gene: TRBV6-1
CDR3 protein: CASRTGASTSTYEQYF; CDR3 DNA: TGCGCCAGCAGAACAGGGGCCTCCACCTCAACCTACGAGCAGTACTTC; D gene: TRBD1; clone size: .; J gene: TRBJ2-7; V gene: TRBV5-1
CDR3 protein: CASSPTGEPIVEAFF; CDR3 DNA: TGTGCCAGCAGTCCGACAGGGGAACCTATAGTTGAAGCTTTCTTT; D gene: TRBD1; clone size: .; J gene: TRBJ1-1; V gene: TRBV28
CDR3 protein: CASSVQVNQPQHF; CDR3 DNA: TGCGCCAGCAGTGTACAAGTGAACCAGCCCCAGCATTTT; D gene: .; clone size: few; J gene: TRBJ1-5; V gene: TRBV10-2
CDR3 protein: CASVARGLYNEQFF; CDR3 DNA: TGTGCCAGCGTGGCCCGGGGACTCTATAATGAGCAGTTCTTC; D gene: .; clone size: .; J gene: TRBJ2-1; V gene: TRBV2
CDR3 protein: CASSTRDRGMNTEAFF; CDR3 DNA: TGTGCCAGCAGTACCCGGGACAGAGGCATGAACACTGAAGCTTTCTTT; D gene: TRBD1; clone size: .; J gene: TRBJ1-1; V gene: TRBV27
CDR3 protein: CASRRGQTYEQYF; CDR3 DNA: TGTGCCAGCAGACGGGGACAGACCTACGAGCAGTACTTC; D gene: TRBD1; clone size: once; J gene: TRBJ2-7; V gene: TRBV6-5
CDR3 protein: CSVALADSTDTQYF; CDR3 DNA: TGCAGCGTAGCACTAGCGGATAGCACAGATACGCAGTATTTT; D gene: TRBD2; clone size: .; J gene: TRBJ2-3; V gene: TRBV29-1
CDR3 protein: CASSNPVRAGANVLTF; CDR3 DNA: TGTGCCAGTAGTAATCCAGTAAGGGCTGGGGCCAACGTCCTGACTTTC; D gene: .; clone size: .; J gene: TRBJ2-6; V gene: TRBV19
CDR3 protein: CASSPGAETQYF; CDR3 DNA: TGTGCCAGCTCCCCGGGGGCGGAGACCCAGTACTTC; D gene: .; clone size: .; J gene: TRBJ2-5; V gene: TRBV11-2
CDR3 protein: CASSFGSSDEQYF; CDR3 DNA: TGTGCCAGCAGCTTTGGGAGTTCAGACGAGCAGTACTTC; D gene: .; clone size: .; J gene: TRBJ2-7; V gene: TRBV5-6
CDR3 protein: CASSLPSNEQFF; CDR3 DNA: TGCGCCAGCAGCTTGCCTTCCAATGAGCAGTTCTTC; D gene: .; clone size: .; J gene: TRBJ2-1; V gene: TRBV5-1
CDR3 protein: CASSLGGLGTQDTQYF; CDR3 DNA: TGTGCCAGCAGTTTGGGTGGACTAGGCACTCAAGATACGCAGTATTTT; D gene: TRBD2; clone size: .; J gene: TRBJ2-3; V gene: TRBV28
CDR3 protein: CASSADRGGTDTQYF; CDR3 DNA: TGTGCCAGTAGTGCCGACAGGGGGGGAACAGATACGCAGTATTTT; D gene: TRBD1; clone size: .; J gene: TRBJ2-3; V gene: TRBV19
CDR3 protein: CASSGPKRMYEQYF; CDR3 DNA: TGTGCCAGCAGTGGGCCAAAAAGGATGTACGAGCAGTACTTC; D gene: .; clone size: .; J gene: TRBJ2-7; V gene: TRBV28